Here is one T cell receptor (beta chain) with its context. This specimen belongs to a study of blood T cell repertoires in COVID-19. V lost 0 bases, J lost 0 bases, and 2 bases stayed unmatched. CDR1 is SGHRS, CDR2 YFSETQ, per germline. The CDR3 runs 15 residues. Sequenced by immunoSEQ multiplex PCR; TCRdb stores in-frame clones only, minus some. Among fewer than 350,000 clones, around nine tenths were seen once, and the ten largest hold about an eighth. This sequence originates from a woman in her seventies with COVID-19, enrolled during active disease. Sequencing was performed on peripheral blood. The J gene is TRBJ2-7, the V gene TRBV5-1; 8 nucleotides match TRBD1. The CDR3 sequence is CASSLGQGSSYEQYF. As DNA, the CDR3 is TGCGCCAGCAGCTTGGGACAGGGGAGCTCCTACGAGCAGTACTTC.